The clone carrying this T cell receptor beta chain was recorded at least ten times. This sample is drawn from a study of patients and donors after allogeneic stem cell transplantation. Using its own MiXCR run on the RT-PCR reads, TCRdb lists one record per CDR3 protein. The sample shows a few hundred thousand distinct CDR3 sequences, roughly 13% of them seen only once. Sequencing was done on a sample of blood, either unsorted or a sorted T cell fraction (not recorded which). This clonotype originated in a human donor who was either an allogeneic HSCT recipient or a stem cell or donor lymphocyte infusion donor (not recorded which). It is not recorded whose cells these are; they may come from a transplant donor.

The DNA of the CDR3 is TGCGCCAGCAGCCAAGAAGGGTGGGGGCCGTTCGCCGGGGAGCTGTTTTTT. It is translated as CASSQEGWGPFAGELFF. V is TRBV4-3 and J is TRBJ2-2; perhaps TRBD1 as D (6 bases). CDR1 and CDR2 (germline): LGHNA, YSLEER. The CDR3 sequence is 17 residues long. V was shortened by 0 bases and J by 6 bases, with 17 bases between the two germline ends.